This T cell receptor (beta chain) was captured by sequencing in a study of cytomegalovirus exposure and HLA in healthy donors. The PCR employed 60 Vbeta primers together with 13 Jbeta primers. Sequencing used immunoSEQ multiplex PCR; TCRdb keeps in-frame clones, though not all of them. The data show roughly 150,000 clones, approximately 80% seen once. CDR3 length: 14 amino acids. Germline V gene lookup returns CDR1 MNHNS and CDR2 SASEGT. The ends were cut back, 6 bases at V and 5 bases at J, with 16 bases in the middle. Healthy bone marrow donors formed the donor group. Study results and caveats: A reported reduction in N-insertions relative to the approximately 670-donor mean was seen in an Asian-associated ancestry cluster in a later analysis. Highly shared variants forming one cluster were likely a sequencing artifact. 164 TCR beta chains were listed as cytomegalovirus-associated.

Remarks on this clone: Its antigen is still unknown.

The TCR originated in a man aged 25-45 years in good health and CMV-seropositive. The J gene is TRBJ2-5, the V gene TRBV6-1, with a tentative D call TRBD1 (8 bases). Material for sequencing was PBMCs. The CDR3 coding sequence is TGTGCCAGCAGGACCGACAGGGGAGGGGAGACCCAGTACTTC. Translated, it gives CASRTDRGGETQYF.